This TCR beta chain came from a study of OX40 agonist ivuxolimab in advanced cancers. Across the study: Participants averaged approximately 61 years of age (range roughly 23 to 90) and were roughly 80% male. Of the participants, 35% to 50% had some prior anti-PD-1, anti-PD-L1 or anti-CTLA-4 therapy, which was allowed.

This table comes from immunoSEQ multiplex PCR, and its TCRdb copy is limited to in-frame clones, with some not included. This sample has nearly 45,000 clones, with 75% to 90% found just once. From germline, CDR1 is SGHTS and CDR2 YDEGEE. Trimming took off 4 bases at V and 7 bases at J, with 24 bases between the two ends. The CDR3 extends over 16 amino acids. This chain links TRBV5-8 with TRBJ2-7; possible D gene TRBD1, 5 bases. Sequencing used CD4+ or CD8+ T cells sorted from blood, obtained in a trial of the OX40 agonist ivuxolimab. The origin of this receptor is an adult with an advanced solid tumor such as melanoma, head and neck, liver or kidney cancer. CDR3 region: CASSPGSTGSSWEQYF. DNA of the CDR3: TGTGCCAGCAGCCCAGGTTCTACAGGATCTTCCTGGGAGCAGTACTTC. Variable domain in full (rest from reference TRBV5-8 and TRBJ2-7): EAGVTQSPTHLIKTRGQQATLRCSPISGHTSVYWYQQALGLGLQFLLWYDEGEERNRGNFPPRFSGRQFPNYSSELNVNALELEDSALYLCASSPGSTGSSWEQYFGPGTRLTVT.